This T cell receptor (beta chain) was documented in a study of spatial heterogeneity in lung cancer. MiXCR was run by TCRdb on the 5' RACE reads, yielding one entry per CDR3 protein. This repertoire shows 20,000 to 25,000 distinct CDR3 sequences, 4.6% found once; its top ten account for 7% to 8.5%. Per germline, CDR1 LNHDA and CDR2 SQIVND (reference sequence). V was pared by 5 bases and J by 6 bases, with 19 bases between. This CDR3 has 15 amino acids. This clonotype was seen many times. Time point meaning: sample taken at primary tumor resection. Just over 70 TRACERx patients with early, untreated non-small cell lung cancer donated samples. The sequenced material consisted of unsorted whole RNA from tumor, nontumor lung or frozen PBMC.

The V call is TRBV19, the J call TRBJ1-2, with no clear D. Specimen: PBMCs, collected at surgery. This TCR was recovered from a male donor with early-stage non-small cell lung cancer. Here the CDR3 reads CASSPDGGFFDGYTF. The CDR3 region has the DNA TGTGCCAGTAGTCCCGACGGAGGGTTTTTCGATGGCTACACCTTC. Based on the CDR3 plus reference TRBV19 and TRBJ1-2, the full variable domain is DGGITQSPKYLFRKEGQNVTLSCEQNLNHDAMYWYRQDPGQGLRLIYYSQIVNDFQKGDIAEGYSVSREKKESFPLTVTSAQKNPTAFYLCASSPDGGFFDGYTFGSGTRLTVV.